Below, 8 T cell receptor beta chains from the same sample are listed, as sequenced in a study of T cell responses to AZD1222 COVID-19 vaccine. The protocol was immunoSEQ multiplex PCR, while the TCRdb copy is restricted to in-frame clones and leaves out a portion. The top ten hold about 9.4% of the sample, which has about 85,000 clones, almost 90% seen once. The sequences come from peripheral blood, collected on day 0 of MenACWY control vaccination. These receptors originate from an adult in good health.

The chain joins TRBV10-3 to TRBJ2-2; 7 bases match TRBD1. CDR3 size: 15 residues. V lost 6 bases and J lost 0; bases outside the gene matches: 4. Germline V gives CDR1 ENHRY, CDR2 SYGVKD. The CDR3 protein is CAIRDRDSNTGELFF. The CDR3 DNA is TGTGCCATCAGAGACAGGGATTCGAACACCGGGGAGCTGTTTTTT.

This chain connects TRBV7-9 to TRBJ2-7, with TRBD1 matching 8 bases. From germline, CDR1 is SEHNR and CDR2 FQNEAQ (reference sequence). V was clipped by 3 bases and J by 1 base; unmatched bases: 17. CDR3 size: 19 residues. The CDR3 spells CASSFVGGVRQGNSYEQYF. In DNA form, the CDR3 reads TGTGCCAGCAGCTTCGTTGGAGGTGTGAGACAGGGGAATTCCTACGAGCAGTACTTC.

The chain is built from TRBV9 and TRBJ2-1, with D maybe TRBD2 (6 bases). In germline, CDR1 is SGDLS, CDR2 YYNGEE. CDR3 length: 15 residues. V shed 4 bases and J shed 2 bases, with 13 bases lying between them. DNA of the CDR3: TGTGCCAGCAGCCCACGCGGGGTAACCTACAATGAGCAGTTCTTC. Its protein is CASSPRGVTYNEQFF.

DNA for the CDR3: TGCGCCAGCAGCATAGGGATAGGCCGGAATCAGCCCCAGCATTTT. Translated, it gives CASSIGIGRNQPQHF. J is TRBJ1-5 and V is TRBV5-1; D gene unclear. The V gene lost 4 bases and the J gene lost 4 bases, with 15 bases spanning the gap. The germline V gene encodes CDR1 SGHRS and CDR2 YFSETQ. The CDR3 spans 15 residues.

The chain joins TRBV6-5 to TRBJ2-6, with a weak D call TRBD2 (6 bases). CDR1 is MNHEY, CDR2 SVGAGI, per germline. Deletions cut 2 bases from V and 2 bases from J, with 7 bases between. This CDR3 comprises 15 residues. CDR3 region: CASSYGGTGANVLTF. The CDR3 DNA reads TGTGCCAGCAGTTACGGGGGGACTGGGGCCAACGTCCTGACTTTC.

The rearrangement links TRBV7-9 to TRBJ1-1, with D unresolved. The CDR3 runs 11 residues. Trimming cost V 5 bases and J 5 bases, with 6 bases left between them. CDR1 and CDR2 (germline): SEHNR, FQNEAQ (reference sequence). In DNA form, the CDR3 reads TGTGCCAGCAGCAGAGGGACTGAAGCTTTCTTT. Translated, it gives CASSRGTEAFF.

The rearrangement joins TRBV10-3 to TRBJ2-2; D might be TRBD1 (5 bases). Trimming shortened V by 7 bases and J by 0 bases, and 9 bases separated the two germline ends. Germline V lookup: CDR1 ENHRY, CDR2 SYGVKD. This CDR3 contains 14 residues. DNA for the CDR3: TGTGCCATCAAAGGACATTCGAACACCGGGGAGCTGTTTTTT. Translation gives CAIKGHSNTGELFF.

The chain is built from TRBV13 and TRBJ2-2; D perhaps matches TRBD1 (5 bases). CDR3 size: 15 residues. Germline V lookup: CDR1 PRHDT, CDR2 FYEKMQ (reference sequence). V was clipped by 0 bases and J by 4 bases, with 9 bases between them. The CDR3 spells CASSLGRQFTGELFF. DNA of the CDR3: TGTGCCAGCAGCTTAGGTCGACAGTTCACCGGGGAGCTGTTTTTT.